The rows below give T cell receptor beta chains drawn from one sample of a study of cytomegalovirus exposure and HLA in healthy donors. Clones were read by immunoSEQ multiplex PCR, and TCRdb kept only the in-frame ones, dropping some. This table has more than 85,000 clones, 70% to 80% appearing once. The sample comprised PBMCs. The receptors shown here come from a male donor in good health and CMV-seropositive. CDR3s include the opening cysteine and the closing phenylalanine or tryptophan. D genes are given only for firm matches. Not every row has a clone size; where given, it reads once, few, many or a size class.

>TRBJ2-1|TRBV30|TRBD1|.
TGTGCCTGGACCATAACCGGGACAGGGGGCGATGAGCAGTTCTTC
CAWTITGTGGDEQFF
>TRBJ1-2|TRBV30|TRBD1|.
TGTGCCTGGAAACGGACAGGGAATCAACCTATCTATGGCTGCACCTTC
CAWKRTGNQPIYGCTF
>TRBJ1-6|TRBV7-2|TRBD1|.
TGTGCCAGCAGCTTAGTTGGGACAGGGTATAATTCACCCCTCCACTTT
CASSLVGTGYNSPLHF
>TRBJ2-3|TRBV7-9|.|.
TGTGCCAGCAGCTCGACCGGGGTTAGCACAGATACGCAGTATTTT
CASSSTGVSTDTQYF
>TRBJ1-2|TRBV9|TRBD1|.
TGTGCCAGCAGCGTAGACTCACAGGGGGCCTATGGCTACACCTTC
CASSVDSQGAYGYTF
>TRBJ2-1|TRBV7-6|.|.
TGTGCCAGCAAGGAATGGGGCAGCTCCTACAATGAGCAGTTCTTC
CASKEWGSSYNEQFF
>TRBJ1-2|TRBV5-8|TRBD1|.
TGTGCCAGCAGCCCTGGACAGGGACTTAACTATGGCTACACCTTC
CASSPGQGLNYGYTF
>TRBJ1-1|TRBV5-1|TRBD1|.
TGCGCCAGCAGAACAGAACAGGGGGGGAACACTGAAGCTTTCTTT
CASRTEQGGNTEAFF
>TRBJ2-1|TRBV5-1|TRBD1|few
TGCGCCAGCAGCGTAGGACAGGGTGGCAATGAGCAGTTCTTC
CASSVGQGGNEQFF
>TRBJ2-7|TRBV4-2|TRBD2|.
TGTGCCAGCAGCCATAATAGCGGGGGGTCCTACGAGCAGTACTTC
CASSHNSGGSYEQYF
>TRBJ1-1|TRBV2|.|.
TGTGCCAGCAGTGAATCGGCAGGGGAGACGAACACTGAAGCTTTCTTT
CASSESAGETNTEAFF
>TRBJ1-6|TRBV4-3|.|once
TGCGCCAGCAGCCGTGGCGGGAAGTCCTATAATTCACCCCTCCACTTT
CASSRGGKSYNSPLHF
>TRBJ2-5|TRBV7-3|TRBD2|.
TGTGCCAGCAGCTTAACTCCCGGGACCCCGGGGGGGGCCCAGTACTTC
CASSLTPGTPGGAQYF
>TRBJ1-1|TRBV6-5|TRBD1|.
TGTGCCAGCAGTTACTCGGGACAGGGCAACACTGAAGCTTTCTTT
CASSYSGQGNTEAFF
>TRBJ1-1|TRBV4-3|.|once
TGCGCCAGCAGCCAAGAGAGGGCGCTGAACACTGAAGCTTTCTTT
CASSQERALNTEAFF
>TRBJ2-5|TRBV19|.|.
TGTGCCAGTAGTCCTCCGAGGAGCAGGGGAGAGACCCAGTACTTC
CASSPPRSRGETQYF
>TRBJ1-6|TRBV6-5|.|once
TGTGCCAGCAGTTACTTATCCTCCTATAATTCACCCCTCCACTTT
CASSYLSSYNSPLHF
>TRBJ2-3|TRBV6-1|.|.
TGTGCCAGCAGTGTCCAGGGTCCTCACCGCACAGATACGCAGTATTTT
CASSVQGPHRTDTQYF
>TRBJ1-1|TRBV11-3|TRBD1|.
TGTGCCAGCAGCCCCGGGACAGGGGGCAACACTGAAGCTTTCTTT
CASSPGTGGNTEAFF
>TRBJ1-2|TRBV2|TRBD1|.
TGTGCCAGCAGTAACAGGGGGACCGGGGATGGCTACACCTTC
CASSNRGTGDGYTF
>TRBJ2-7|TRBV4-2|.|.
TGTGCCAGCAGCCCCAACTCAGGCTTGTTCTACGAGCAGTACTTC
CASSPNSGLFYEQYF
>TRBJ1-5|TRBV4-1|.|once
TGCGCCAGCAGCCAAAGACAGGGCAATCAGCCCCAGCATTTT
CASSQRQGNQPQHF
>TRBJ1-1|TRBV2|.|.
TGTGCCAGCTCAAAGAACACTGAAGCTTTCTTT
CASSKNTEAFF
>TRBJ1-2|TRBV5-4|TRBD1|.
TGTGCCAGCAGCCCGGACAGGGCCAACTATGGCTACACCTTC
CASSPDRANYGYTF
>TRBJ2-3|TRBV7-6|.|.
TGTGCCAGCAGCCCAGGAGGGACAGATACGCAGTATTTT
CASSPGGTDTQYF
>TRBJ2-1|TRBV4-3|TRBD2|.
TGCGCCAGCAGCCCTGGACTAGCGGGGGGGATGGGTGAGCAGTTCTTC
CASSPGLAGGMGEQFF
>TRBJ1-5|TRBV7-2|TRBD1|.
TGTGCCAGCAGCTCGACAGGGGGGTCTCAGCCCCAGCATTTT
CASSSTGGSQPQHF
>TRBJ1-2|TRBV18|.|few
TGTGCCAGCTCACACGCGACAGGAACTTATGGCTACACCTTC
CASSHATGTYGYTF
>TRBJ1-2|TRBV10-1|TRBD1|.
TGCGCCAGCAGTCGGACAGGGGAACGTAATGGCTACACCTTC
CASSRTGERNGYTF